The following is a T cell receptor (beta chain) sequence with its context. Its binding antigen is unknown. No base-level quality is on record; no much larger clone is a single base apart. In total, roughly 710 healthy bone marrow donors made up the cohort. All cohort members were sampled while nominally healthy, although unrecorded immune exposures were likely present. The donor was CMV seropositive and was included in the group of 250 to 350 seropositive cohort members. Every donor gave a peripheral blood sample, and the peripheral blood mononuclear cells from that sample were used for TCR beta sequencing. The Qiagen DNeasy Blood Extraction Kit was used to extract genomic DNA from the blood cell samples. This sample stems from a study of cytomegalovirus exposure and HLA in healthy donors (dated by TCRdb to 2016 to 2017). At the level of the whole study: An earlier analysis of several hundred of the donors reported 276 Gb of sequence data and 95 million to 120 million unique TCR beta sequences obtained from around 170 million T cells. About 330 gigabases of sequencing data and tens of millions of unique TCR sequences made up an early release that covered about 640 HLA-typed donors. Of the 350 to 450 genotyped donors, over 70% fell in the genetic ancestry cluster associated with self-reported Caucasian donors. The study was designed to test whether signatures of past pathogen exposure could be identified by cataloging public T cell receptors. Using immunosequencing, the study profiled T cell repertoires from about 620 subjects and related those repertoires to cytomegalovirus serostatus. A separate validation cohort of approximately 120 different subjects was used in addition to the roughly 720-subject first cohort. To predict cytomegalovirus infection status, the study brought together high-throughput TCR immunosequencing, statistical association of individual TCRs with disease status, and machine learning. In a later analysis, previously published TCR beta repertoires from 666 donors were re-analyzed and high-resolution HLA genotyping was added so that TCR occurrence patterns could be studied. Rather than using new phenotypic data, the later analysis identified candidate immune exposures from TCR beta sequences and from how often those sequences occurred across donors. An earlier analysis of 587 of the donors used high-throughput TCR beta sequencing to judge whether each TCR beta V gene segment behaved as functional or pseudogenic. Donor age, sex, ethnicity and CMV serostatus were compiled together with the repertoire data. A later genetic analysis took genome-wide SNP genotypes for about three fifths of the roughly 670 donors and used that subset as a discovery cohort. Every repertoire in the discovery cohort had been generated on one and the same sequencing platform. Both class I and class II loci were covered by HLA typing, at four-digit resolution. The number of typed donors differed by locus: about 629-640 for A, B, C, DRB1 and DQB1; approximately 540 for DQA1; 606 for DPA1; and 400 to 480 for DPB1. Roughly 5 DR-DQ haplotypes were handled as single units for association and clustering, since linkage in the cohort was strong. Among over 350 genotyped donors of the cohort, an average of 235,054 unique TCR beta nucleotide sequences were sequenced per donor, around a sixth of them non-productive.

CDR1 and CDR2 are read off the germline V gene as SGHTA and FQGTGA. V has 8 bases trimmed and J has 0 bases trimmed; junction bases matching no gene number 12. CDR3 length: 18 amino acids, cysteine to phenylalanine. CDR3 DNA is the only sequence kept; it has 54 bases, read in frame from the first base. The method was the immunoSEQ multiplex PCR assay. For the multiplex PCR, a mixture combining 60 forward primers for TCR Vbeta segments and 13 reverse primers for TCR Jbeta segments was used. The CDR3 region of rearranged TCR beta genes was amplified from genomic DNA by a multiplex PCR assay. The Illumina HiSeq System was used to sequence the amplified TCR beta libraries as 87-base-pair reads. The original methods were these. Across the 700 or so repertoires, a later analysis counted tens of millions of unique TCR beta chains, approximately 12 million of which were shared by at least two donors. Raw reads were error-corrected and collapsed into unique sequences by a nearest-neighbor algorithm in which closely related sequences were merged to remove PCR and sequencing errors. Alignment of CDR3 sequences to IMGT reference sequences was used to assign V, D and J gene segments. For a sequence to be retained, a match of at least six nucleotides was required to both a V gene segment and a J gene segment. Rearrangements were called productive when the CDR3 lacked stop codons and stayed in frame with V and J; all others were non-productive. Following IMGT convention, CDR3 was defined as the stretch from the second conserved V-encoded cysteine up to the conserved J-encoded phenylalanine. Sequences without an unambiguous match to a single V gene segment were excluded from the earlier analysis of a few hundred of the donors. An earlier analysis of 587 of the donors classified V segments as functional when productive rearrangements were above 56.7% and as segregating when the standard deviation between donors was above 5%. A statistical classification framework was built to diagnose cytomegalovirus status from the catalog of TCR beta chain sequences. A later analysis assigned V and J genes by comparing TCR nucleotide sequences with IMGT/GENE-DB human TR gene sequences. Using the TCRdist pipeline, a later analysis assigned CDR3 sequences along with most-parsimonious VDJ recombination scenarios. In a later analysis, each TCR beta chain was defined by its CDR3 amino acid sequence together with its V-gene family, and reads without a unique V-gene family were excluded. To address suspected cross-contamination and a sequencing artifact, a later analysis removed roughly 640 highly shared, low-generation-probability nucleotide sequences. A later analysis calculated a clonal expansion index for each public chain from normalized within-repertoire ranks of inferred template counts. In a later analysis, generation probabilities were computed with a VDJ recombination model fitted to out-of-frame rearrangements, and the resulting probabilities were checked against IGoR. A later analysis scored TCR-TCR, TCR-HLA and TCR-CMV co-occurrence with hypergeometric tests, applying a repertoire-size bias correction to TCR pairs. In a later analysis, false discovery rates were estimated by permuting HLA or CMV assignments 20 times. A later analysis grouped co-occurring TCRs with DBSCAN, adding TCRdist sequence similarity when clustering within HLA-allele-positive subsets. Repertoires with fewer than 30,000 or more than 120,000 public chains were left out of co-occurrence clustering, as were a few repertoires with anomalous nucleotide sharing. In TCRdb, the immuneACCESS table is reduced to in-frame sequences with V and J assigned. These tables do not hold every clone; where another copy was compared, an unresolved V gene accounts for under half, and the others remain unexplained. V and J calls and clone size come straight from that table; D and trimming were deduced from the DNA. This sample lists around 180,000 clones; around 81% were detected once. Clones ranked in the top ten supply around 2.1% of the sample.

Results the study describes overall, beyond this receptor: Compared with the roughly 710-donor mean, donors in an Asian-associated ancestry cluster had fewer N-insertions in productive TCRs, according to a later genetic analysis. Presence/absence analyses assumed roughly uniform sequencing depth across donors, an assumption that may not hold. Because counts were too low, some 16 rarely observed V segments, including chromosome 9 orphons, were excluded from the earlier analysis of some 590 of the donors. At a false discovery rate of 0.05, a later analysis linked around 17,000 TCR beta sequences to specific HLA alleles. The classifier was reported to diagnose cytomegalovirus status with high specificity and sensitivity in both the original and validation cohorts. A total of 150 to 200 TCR beta chains were listed by the study as associated with cytomegalovirus. According to a later analysis, parvovirus B19, influenza, CMV and Epstein-Barr virus appeared linked to several top co-occurrence clusters. An earlier analysis of approximately 590 of the donors showed that most TCR beta V segments appeared in productive rearrangements either about 87% or about 30% of the time, which broadly matched IMGT annotations. A later genetic analysis associated a missense DCLRE1C variant with V-gene and J-gene trimming of TCR beta chains, and an independent cohort replicated the association. A further reported finding was that TCR beta sequences accurately predicted the HLA-A and HLA-B alleles for most subjects in the first cohort. Correlated functional status among segregating V segments might be attributable to linkage disequilibrium, but an unknown experimental factor could not be ruled out. According to a later analysis, TCR association rates differed among HLA loci, with DRB1 alleles showing the most associated TCRs and HLA-C alleles showing the fewest. In a later analysis, most CMV-associated TCR beta chains were found to appear HLA-restricted, with HLA associations seemingly driven largely by CMV exposure. When HLA alleles, especially DR and DQ, strongly co-occurred, attributing TCR associations to individual alleles was difficult. In this cohort, only TCR beta chains were sequenced, and detectable features were limited by the absence of alpha or paired-chain data. Compared with equally common non-associated chains, HLA-associated TCR beta chains in a later analysis were more clonally expanded and had lower generation probabilities. In vitro tests confirmed that a few of the cytomegalovirus-associated TCR beta chains recognize cytomegalovirus antigens. It was suggested by the authors that the approach could potentially be generalized to other disease states and immunological phenotypes. Some IMGT-functional V segments, including TRBV6-2 and TRBV6-3, could not be distinguished by the 87-base-pair reads and were therefore excluded. Across donors, most TCR sequences were observed very rarely, whereas some public TCRs were present in many individuals. The only immune exposure information available for the cohort was CMV serostatus. A group of highly shared sequence variants was considered likely to be a technical artifact of the sequencing pipeline. Because HLA typing was missing for some donors at each locus, association tests included only the typed subset.

Recombination linked TRBV7-3 to TRBJ2-3, with TRBD2 identical over 12 junction bases. The sequence derives from a woman aged 18-29 years in good health and CMV-seropositive. Sequenced material: PBMCs. CDR3 protein: CASGYLAGGPVSTDTQYF. The DNA sequence reads TGTGCCAGCGGTTACCTAGCGGGGGGGCCGGTCAGCACAGATACGCAGTATTTT.